Below, 9 T cell receptor beta chains from the same sample are listed, as sequenced in a study of blood T cell repertoires in COVID-19. Profiling relied on immunoSEQ multiplex PCR, and the TCRdb table lists in-frame clones only, not all of them. The sample has around 300,000 clones, around 88% seen once. Source material: PBMCs or T cells enriched from blood (not recorded which). Receptors were obtained from a woman between 35 and 50 years old who had recovered from COVID-19.

This chain links TRBV20-1 with TRBJ2-7, with 7 bases identical to TRBD1. The CDR3 sequence is 14 residues long. With 3 bases clipped from V and 6 bases from J, the junction kept 11 bases outside the gene matches. CDR1 and CDR2 from the germline V gene are DFQATT and SNEGSKA (reference sequence). CDR3 bases: TGCAGTGCTAGTCGGGACAGCCACCTGGGCGAGCAGTACTTC. It translates to CSASRDSHLGEQYF.

This clone has a single count. The genes are TRBV30 and TRBJ1-1; D ambiguous. Germline V gene lookup returns CDR1 GTSNPN and CDR2 SVGIG (reference sequence). The CDR3 is 10 residues long. Trimming stripped 8 bases from V and 2 bases from J, with 6 bases between. CDR3 DNA sequence: TGTGCCAGTCTAAACACTGAAGCTTTCTTT. Translated: CASLNTEAFF.

The V gene is TRBV24-1, the J gene TRBJ2-3; 9 bases map to TRBD2. This CDR3 has 15 amino acids. CDR1 KGHDR and CDR2 SFDVKD come from the germline V gene. J was trimmed by 2 bases and V by 5 bases; bases with no gene match: 4. CDR3: CATSVSGRVTDTQYF. CDR3 sequence (DNA): TGTGCCACCAGTGTTAGCGGGAGAGTCACAGATACGCAGTATTTT.

This rearrangement joins TRBV15 to TRBJ1-3; no firm D call. V was cut by 0 bases and J by 4 bases, with 7 bases left in between. Germline CDR1 is LNHNV and CDR2 is YYDKDF (reference sequence). CDR3 length: 14 amino acids. The CDR3 loop is CATSRDAGGNTIYF. CDR3 coding DNA: TGTGCCACCAGCAGAGATGCAGGAGGAAACACCATATATTTT.

This rearrangement joins TRBV6-5 to TRBJ2-7; 8 bases are shared with TRBD1. The germline V gene has CDR1 MNHEY and CDR2 SVGAGI. The CDR3 is made up of 13 amino acids. The V gene end was trimmed by 6 bases and the J gene end by 3 bases; junction bases not matched to a gene: 4. This chain's CDR3 is CASSLQGDYEQYF. DNA of the CDR3: TGTGCCAGCAGCTTACAGGGGGACTACGAGCAGTACTTC.

This chain joins TRBV7-4 and TRBJ2-7, with D tentatively TRBD1 (6 bases). The germline V and J ends were trimmed by 1 base and 2 bases, with 9 bases remaining between them. CDR3 length equals 14 residues. Germline lookup yields CDR1 SGHVT and CDR2 SQSDAQ. The CDR3 is CASSLGGQPYEQYF. CDR3 DNA: TGTGCCAGCAGCTTAGGTGGACAGCCCTACGAGCAGTACTTC. Supplemented by reference TRBV7-4 and TRBJ2-7, the full variable domain reads GAGVSQSPRYKVAKRGRDVALRCDSISGHVTLYWYRQTLGQGSEVLTYSQSDAQRDKSGRPSGRFSAERPERSVSTLKIQRTEQGDSAVYLCASSLGGQPYEQYFGPGTRLTVT.

Only one count was recorded for this clone. This chain connects TRBV28 to TRBJ2-7; 7 bases map to TRBD1. CDR1 and CDR2 from the germline V gene are MDHEN and SYDVKM. Trimming took 2 bases from V and 2 from J; bases not matched to a gene: 9. The CDR3 spans 16 residues. CDR3 sequence reads: CASSLIGLRGPYEQYF. The CDR3 region has the DNA TGTGCCAGCAGTTTAATTGGGCTAAGGGGGCCCTACGAGCAGTACTTC.

The chain recombines TRBV19 with TRBJ2-3; TRBD2 aligns across 8 bases. This CDR3 is 16 amino acids long. Per germline, CDR1 LNHDA and CDR2 SQIVND (reference sequence). Trimming removed 4 bases from V and 4 bases from J; junction bases left unmatched: 10. CDR3 loop: CASSNLAGPGSDTQYF. The CDR3, as DNA: TGTGCCAGTAGTAACCTAGCGGGCCCCGGTTCAGATACGCAGTATTTT.

The chain links TRBV20-1 to TRBJ1-2; 8 bases agree with TRBD1. The V segment lost 3 bases and the J segment 10 bases; nucleotides outside the gene matches: 16. CDR3 length: 15 residues. In germline, CDR1 is DFQATT, CDR2 SNEGSKA (reference sequence). The chain's CDR3 is CSASVNPGQESIYTF. The CDR3 nucleotides read TGCAGTGCTAGTGTTAACCCGGGACAGGAATCAATCTACACCTTC.